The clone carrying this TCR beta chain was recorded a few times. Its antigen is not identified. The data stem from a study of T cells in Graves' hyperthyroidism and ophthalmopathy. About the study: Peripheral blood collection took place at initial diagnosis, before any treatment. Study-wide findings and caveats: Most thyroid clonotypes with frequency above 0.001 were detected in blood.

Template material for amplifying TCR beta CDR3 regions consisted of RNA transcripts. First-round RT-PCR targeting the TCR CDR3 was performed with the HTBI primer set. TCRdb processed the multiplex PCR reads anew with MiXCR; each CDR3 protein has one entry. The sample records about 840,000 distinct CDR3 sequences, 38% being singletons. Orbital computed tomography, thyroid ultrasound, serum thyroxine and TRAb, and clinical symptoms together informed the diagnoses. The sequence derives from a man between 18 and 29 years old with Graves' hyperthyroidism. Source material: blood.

CDR3 amino acids: CASSLVIGASYEQYF. The CDR3, as DNA: TGCGCCAGCAGCTTGGTGATAGGGGCCTCCTACGAGCAGTACTTC. The chain has TRBV5-1 and TRBJ2-7; tentative D call: TRBD1 (5 bases). Germline assignment: CDR1 SGHRS and CDR2 YFSETQ. V dropped 0 bases and J dropped 0 bases, with 10 bases sitting between them. The CDR3 extends over 15 amino acids.